This note documents a single T cell receptor (beta chain) sequence. Its target antigen remains unknown. No base quality values were provided; no much bigger clone lies one nucleotide off. Library preparation was by the immunoSEQ multiplex PCR assay. The table was pulled from immuneACCESS by TCRdb, which kept in-frame rearrangements only. Such tables lose some clones; where checked, under half of the loss comes from unresolved V genes, and the rest has no known cause. This sample holds about 55,000 clones; 85% to 95% were observed only once. The ten biggest clones cover approximately 2.4% of the sample. This record comes from a study of control samples from healthy donors and cancer patients (dated by TCRdb to the early 2020s). The junction carries 8 bases between V and J, which are trimmed by 0 bases and 4 bases respectively. The CDR1 and CDR2 encoded by the germline V gene are SGHDT and YYEEEE. The CDR3 spans 14 residues, from the cysteine through the phenylalanine. Only the CDR3 part of the read is kept: 42 bases, read in frame from the first base.

The sequence is built from TRBV5-6 and TRBJ2-1; no D gene call is confident. This TCR was sampled from a man aged 30 to 45 in good health. Material for sequencing was blood. The base sequence is TGTGCCAGCAGCTTGGGGACGGGTTACAATGAGCAGTTCTTC. Translation gives CASSLGTGYNEQFF.